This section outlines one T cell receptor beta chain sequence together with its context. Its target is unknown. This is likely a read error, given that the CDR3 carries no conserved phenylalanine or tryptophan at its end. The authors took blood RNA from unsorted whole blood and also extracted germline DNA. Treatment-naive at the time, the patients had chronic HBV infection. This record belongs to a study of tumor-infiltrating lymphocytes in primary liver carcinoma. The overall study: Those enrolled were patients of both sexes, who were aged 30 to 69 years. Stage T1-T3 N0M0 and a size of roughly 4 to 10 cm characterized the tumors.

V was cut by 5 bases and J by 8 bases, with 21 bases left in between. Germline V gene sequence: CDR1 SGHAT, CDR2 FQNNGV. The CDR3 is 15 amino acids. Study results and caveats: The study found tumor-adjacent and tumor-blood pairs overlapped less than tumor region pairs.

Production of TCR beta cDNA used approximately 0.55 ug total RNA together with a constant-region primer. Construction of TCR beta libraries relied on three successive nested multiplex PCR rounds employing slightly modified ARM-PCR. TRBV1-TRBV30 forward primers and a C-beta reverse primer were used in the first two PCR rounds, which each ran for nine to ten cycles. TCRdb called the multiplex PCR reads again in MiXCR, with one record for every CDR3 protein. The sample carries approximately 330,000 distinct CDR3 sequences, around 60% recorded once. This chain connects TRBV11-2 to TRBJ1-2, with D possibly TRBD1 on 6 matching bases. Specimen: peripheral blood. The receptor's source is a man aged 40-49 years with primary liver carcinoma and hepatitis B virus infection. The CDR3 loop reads CASSTRQAPEVGYTL. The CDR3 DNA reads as TGTGCCAGCAGCACCCGACAGGCTCCCGAGGTAGGCTACACCTTA.